This entry lists 13 T cell receptor beta chains sequenced from one sample in a study of regulatory T cells in long-lasting Graves disease. Indicated time point: newly diagnosed GD, antithyroid drugs for less than 3 months. Construction of the TCR library relied on RNA isolated from PBMCs. Researchers made TCR beta libraries by using iRepertoire HTBI primers and running Arm-PCR on CDR3 regions. TCRdb passed the multiplex PCR reads through MiXCR, listing each CDR3 protein once. The sample includes over 400,000 distinct CDR3 sequences, around 15% of them seen just once. These data are also associated with another study on T cells in Graves' hyperthyroidism and ophthalmopathy.

The source material was peripheral blood mononuclear cells (PBMCs), sampled at new diagnosis, from a patient treated with antithyroid drugs. These receptor sequences come from a woman in her fifties or sixties with Graves disease.

The chain links TRBV4-1 to TRBJ2-1; 13 bases match TRBD2. The CDR3 has 18 residues. Losses at the gene ends were 0 bases for V and 7 bases for J; bases not matched to a gene: 9. In germline, CDR1 is MGHRA, CDR2 YSYEKL. CDR3 residues: CASSQEGTSGRAGNEQFF. In nucleotides, the CDR3 is TGCGCCAGCAGCCAAGAAGGAACTAGCGGGAGGGCCGGGAATGAGCAGTTCTTC.

This clonotype was detected ten times or more. The chain recombines TRBV7-2 with TRBJ2-5; D is unresolved. V shed 5 bases and J shed 2 bases, with 9 bases lying between them. Germline V lookup: CDR1 SGHTA, CDR2 FQGNSA. The CDR3 has 13 residues. As DNA, the CDR3 is TGTGCCAGCAGCGGTTATAGACAAGAGACCCAGTACTTC. Translating it yields CASSGYRQETQYF.

The V gene is TRBV13, the J gene TRBJ2-1; 12 nucleotides agree with TRBD2. Germline V CDR1 and CDR2: PRHDT, FYEKMQ (reference sequence). J gave up 4 bases and V 1 base, and 2 bases lay outside the gene matches. This CDR3 comprises 16 residues. CDR3 loop: CASSLDGLAGYNEQFF. CDR3 nucleotide sequence: TGTGCCAGCAGCTTAGACGGACTAGCGGGGTACAATGAGCAGTTCTTC.

This clonotype was observed many times. The genes are TRBV28 and TRBJ2-3; possibly TRBD2 for D (5 bases). The ends were cut back, 7 bases at V and 6 bases at J, with 20 bases in the middle. CDR1 and CDR2 from the germline V gene are MDHEN and SYDVKM. This CDR3 is 15 amino acids long. The CDR3 DNA reads as TGTGCCAGCACCACTAGAAGGGTAGCTATGGATACGCAGTATTTT. Its translation is CASTTRRVAMDTQYF.

This clonotype was seen repeatedly, ten times or more. This chain uses TRBV7-3 with TRBJ2-3; perhaps TRBD2 as D (9 bases). This CDR3 contains 17 residues. The germline gives CDR1 SGHTA, CDR2 FQGTGA. Trimming took off 5 bases at V and 2 bases at J, with 20 bases between the two ends. CDR3 nucleotides: TGTGCCAGCAGCCCAGGGGGCGGCGGGAGGGTCACAGATACGCAGTATTTT. Amino acids: CASSPGGGGRVTDTQYF.

This clonotype came up many times. The rearrangement uses TRBV18 and TRBJ1-2, with D perhaps TRBD1 (5 bases). The germline CDR1 and CDR2 sequences are KGHSH and LQKENI. V gave up 0 bases and J gave up 8 bases, with 13 bases separating them. The CDR3 sequence is 14 residues long. As DNA, the CDR3 is TGTGCCAGCTCACCACCGGAAGGGGCGGGAGGCTACACCTTC. Translated: CASSPPEGAGGYTF.

V gene TRBV5-1 combines with J gene TRBJ1-5; 8 nucleotides align to TRBD1. The J segment lost 7 bases and the V segment lost 3 bases, leaving 9 bases of the junction unmatched. In germline, CDR1 is SGHRS, CDR2 YFSETQ. The CDR3 totals 15 residues. CDR3 loop: CASSSGTGGGQPQHF. The CDR3 nucleotides read TGCGCCAGCAGCTCAGGGACAGGTGGTGGCCAGCCCCAGCATTTT.

This clonotype was detected a few times. The genes are TRBV6-1 and TRBJ2-7; possibly TRBD2 for D (6 bases). The V end was cut by 5 bases, the J end by 4 bases, with 15 bases between. Per the germline V gene, CDR1 is MNHNS and CDR2 is SASEGT. The CDR3 contains 14 residues. In DNA form, the CDR3 reads TGTGCCAGCAGTAACCGGGAGAACGCGTACGAGCAGTACTTC. Translation: CASSNRENAYEQYF.

CDR3 in DNA: TGTGCCTGGGTCCCGGCAGGGTTAAATGAAAAACTGTTTTTT. Its protein product is CAWVPAGLNEKLFF. V usage is TRBV30 and J usage is TRBJ1-4; possibly TRBD1 for D (5 bases). The CDR3 length is 14 residues. Between the trimmed V and J ends, which lost 5 bases and 5 bases, there was a span of 15 bases. CDR1 and CDR2 (germline): GTSNPN, SVGIG (reference sequence).

The V gene is TRBV18, the J gene TRBJ2-6; D is uncertain. This CDR3 is built from 15 residues. The germline V and J ends were trimmed by 1 base and 3 bases, with 7 bases remaining between them. Per the germline V gene, CDR1 is KGHSH and CDR2 is LQKENI. This chain's CDR3 is CASSPQGFGANVLTF. The DNA for the CDR3 is TGTGCCAGCTCACCACAGGGTTTTGGGGCCAACGTCCTGACTTTC.

The V gene is TRBV5-4, the J gene TRBJ2-5; 7 bases fit TRBD2. The J segment lost 1 base and the V segment lost 0 bases, leaving 3 bases of the junction unmatched. CDR3 size: 15 residues. The germline CDR1 and CDR2 sequences are SGHNT and YYREEE (reference sequence). CDR3 amino acids: CASSLALAIQETQYF. In DNA form, the CDR3 reads TGTGCCAGCAGCTTGGCACTAGCGATCCAAGAGACCCAGTACTTC.

This clonotype was observed at least ten times. V and J are TRBV11-2 and TRBJ2-3; TRBD2 aligns across 7 bases. The CDR3 has 17 amino acids. V gave up 6 bases and J gave up 2 bases; unmatched junction bases: 14. The germline gives CDR1 SGHAT, CDR2 FQNNGV. The CDR3 here is CASRPREVLAPTDTQYF. CDR3 coding DNA: TGTGCCAGCAGACCCCGGGAGGTACTAGCCCCCACAGATACGCAGTATTTT.

This clonotype was picked up many times. The chain joins TRBV7-8 to TRBJ2-6; D perhaps matches TRBD2 (5 bases). The CDR3 has 16 residues. Germline V gives CDR1 SGHVS, CDR2 FQNEAQ. Trimming removed 5 bases at V and 1 base at J, with 12 bases between. CDR3 sequence reads: CASSAREGSGANVLTF. In DNA, the CDR3 is TGTGCCAGCAGCGCCCGTGAGGGATCTGGGGCCAACGTCCTGACTTTC.